Here is one T cell receptor (beta chain) with its context. Its antigen is unknown. One base away there is no much larger clone; base qualities are not given. Via the germline V gene, CDR1 is MNHNS and CDR2 SASEGT. CDR3 length: 15 amino acids, cysteine to phenylalanine. Solely the CDR3 DNA is kept, with 45 bases framed from the first base. V has 3 bases trimmed and J has 11 bases trimmed; junction bases matching no gene number 10. This record belongs to a study of shared clonotypes between healthy human individuals (dated by TCRdb to 2018 to 2020). Regarding the research as a whole: Two women and three men aged 18 to 49 years were included in the cohort. For each donor, CD4 naive and CD4 memory were each given three plates, CD8 naive was given two plates, and CD8 memory was given one plate. To estimate repertoire size and how much clonotypes are shared between individuals, the study performed deep sequencing of blood TCR repertoires from about five healthy adults. Libraries were prepared and TCR repertoires were sequenced by different laboratories using diverse techniques, in order to increase sequencing depth and limit assay-specific biases. Each donor's leukapheresis produced roughly between roughly 0.85 and 9.5 billion PBMCs.

TCR CDR3 regions were amplified from genomic DNA by multiplex PCR using the deep immunoSEQ assay. Genomic DNA extracted from each cell subset was distributed evenly over all wells of several immunoSEQ 96-well plates, and each plate served as one replicate. For sorted subsets, approximately 210 ng genomic DNA, equal to tens of thousands of T cell genomes, was loaded into each replicate PCR. The purified libraries were quantified using a Qubit 3.0 fluorometer, sized with a Bioanalyzer 2100, and then quantified again using the KAPA Library Quantification kit. Every immunoSEQ 96-well plate was sequenced on a separate single-read 150-cycle Illumina NextSeq 550 flow cell. Processing in the source paper ran as follows. Because only junctional sequences without quality scores were contained in the immunoSEQ output, filtering matching that applied to full-length reads could not be performed. To assign V/J genes and CDR3, sequences were annotated using PyIR, a Python wrapper for IgBLAST v1.9, with IMGT germline references. Reads were removed for weak V/J assignments (E-value above 1e-6), missing CDR3, stop codons, out-of-frame junctions, or ambiguous translated residues. V3J clonotypes were defined as sequences sharing the same inferred V gene, J gene, and CDR3 amino acid sequence. Percentage overlap between repertoires was calculated by dividing the number of shared unique clonotypes by the size of the smaller repertoire. Three approaches were used to assess repertoire richness: RTK rarefaction, the Chao1 estimator, and Recon v2.1 estimates of unobserved clonotypes. Generation probabilities were computed with OLGA for all TCRbeta clonotypes obtained by the gDNA method from several donors. Entries here come from immuneACCESS through TCRdb and include only in-frame sequences with V and J called. Some clones fail to appear in such tables; in the studies checked, an unresolved V gene covers under half of the shortfall, and the cause of the remainder is unknown. V and J calls and clone size are as listed in that table; D and trimming were resolved from the DNA. Here the sample has around 990,000 clones; around three quarters occur a single time. Together, the top ten hold almost 0.9% of the sample.

The donors were healthy, HIV-negative adults who had no recently reported acute infections or vaccinations. All donors were Caucasian adults living in Nashville, Tennessee, USA. Magnetic negative selection was used to enrich CD4+ T cells, after which naive cells were positively selected on CD45RA and the negative fraction became the memory subset. Blood was obtained by leukapheresis, after which PBMCs were separated by Ficoll-Histopaque density gradient centrifugation and cryopreserved in liquid nitrogen vapor phase. Analytical flow cytometry was used to check the purity and quantity of each magnetically sorted T cell population. From each sorted fraction, genomic DNA was isolated and quantified by UV absorbance on a Nanodrop 2000c. What the authors observed across the whole study: When a handful of donors were compared, the shared fraction of clonotypes was roughly 5% for naive CD4, roughly 3.3% for naive CD8, 2% to 2.5% for memory CD4, and less than 0.45% for memory CD8. Compared with non-shared clonotypes, the clonotypes found in all four sorted-subset donors had higher generation probabilities. Pairwise subsampling indicated that sequencing depth was expected to affect the degree of clonotype sharing among donors. Even with the large sequencing depth, rarefaction of the sorted-subset datasets indicated that sequencing was incomplete. Because the study included only a small number of donors, the genetic and exposure-history diversity represented was limited. Naive subsets generally had larger estimated clonotype richness than memory subsets. Sampling was limited to blood, and TCR repertoires in tissue likely differ from TCR repertoires in blood.

The sample comprised memory CD4+ T cells from PBMCs. This specimen's cell subset or site label, interpreted: CD45RA-negative fraction. The sequence came from a man aged 18 to 35 in good health. Some clones in this sample may be carry-over from other donors' samples. The rearranged chain carries TRBV6-1 and TRBJ1-6; 7 bases in between match TRBD1. This receptor carries the CDR3 CASSDLPDRAAPLHF. The bases read TGTGCCAGCAGTGACCTCCCCGACAGGGCAGCACCCCTCCACTTT.